What follows are 16 T cell receptor beta chains derived from one specimen sequenced in a study of T cell responses to AZD1222 COVID-19 vaccine. TCRdb keeps only in-frame clones here, not all; method: immunoSEQ multiplex PCR. This sample carries about 120,000 clones, roughly 90% of them seen once, and the ten largest clones take approximately 2.6%. This specimen consisted of peripheral blood, obtained 28 days after the second AZD1222 dose. Receptors originate from an adult who received the AZD1222 COVID-19 vaccine.

V is TRBV3-1 (or the pseudogene TRBV3-2) and J is TRBJ1-2; 10 positions agree with TRBD1. The CDR3 runs to 15 residues. The germline CDR1 and CDR2 sequences are LGHDT and YNNKEL (reference sequence). The V segment lost 5 bases and the J segment 5 bases; nucleotides outside the gene matches: 8. CDR3 coding DNA: TGTGCCAGCAGCACCCTCTCGGGACAGGGGTATGGCTACACCTTC. Encoded protein: CASSTLSGQGYGYTF.

This clone has just a few counts. The V and J genes are TRBV19 and TRBJ1-1, with TRBD1 matching over 12 bases. CDR3 length: 17 amino acids. The junction had 8 bases not matched to a gene; V was cut back by 6 bases and J by 0 bases. In germline, CDR1 is LNHDA, CDR2 SQIVND (reference sequence). CDR3 loop: CASSRPGTGGVNTEAFF. The CDR3 DNA is TGTGCCAGTAGCCGACCGGGGACAGGGGGCGTGAACACTGAAGCTTTCTTT.

This chain connects TRBV6-2 or TRBV6-3 to TRBJ2-5; 14 positions match TRBD2. From germline, CDR1 is MNHEY and CDR2 SVGEGT. This CDR3 contains 18 residues. V lost 7 bases, J lost 7 bases, and 17 bases stayed unmatched. In nucleotides, the CDR3 is TGTGCCAGCACCCCCCCGGGACTAGCGGGGGTTCAGGGCCGGACCCAGTACTTC. This gives the protein CASTPPGLAGVQGRTQYF.

The table lists this clone with a few counts. The chain joins TRBV18 to TRBJ1-2, with 9 bases fitting TRBD1. The germline CDR1 and CDR2 sequences are KGHSH and LQKENI. The V segment lost 1 base and the J segment 6 bases; nucleotides outside the gene matches: 3. CDR3 length equals 14 residues. The CDR3 DNA follows: TGTGCCAGCTCACCACGGACAGGGGAGGATGGCTACACCTTC. Translating it yields CASSPRTGEDGYTF.

The rearrangement links TRBV18 to TRBJ2-1, with 13 bases aligning to TRBD2. Germline V CDR1 and CDR2: KGHSH, LQKENI. J was trimmed by 2 bases and V by 5 bases; bases with no gene match: 6. This CDR3 is built from 17 residues. The DNA of the CDR3 is TGTGCCAGCTCAAGAACTAGCGGGGGGGGAACCTACAATGAGCAGTTCTTC. This encodes CASSRTSGGGTYNEQFF.

This chain uses TRBV5-5 with TRBJ1-2; 7 nucleotides line up with TRBD1. Germline CDR1 SGHKS, CDR2 YYEKEE (reference sequence). The V and J ends lost 3 bases and 3 bases, in that order; junction bases with no gene match: 5. CDR3 length: 14 amino acids. The DNA of the CDR3 is TGTGCCAGCAGCTCAGGAACAGGGGACTATGGCTACACCTTC. As protein: CASSSGTGDYGYTF.

V and J are TRBV6-5 and TRBJ2-7, with 9 bases matching TRBD2. Trimming removed 6 bases from V and 7 bases from J; junction bases left unmatched: 7. This CDR3 is 13 amino acids long. Germline V gene sequence: CDR1 MNHEY, CDR2 SVGAGI. CDR3 in DNA: TGTGCCAGCAGGTCTAGCGGGGCCTGGGAGCAGTACTTC. Translating it yields CASRSSGAWEQYF.

The chain joins TRBV29-1 to TRBJ2-3, with D uncertain. Germline CDR1 SQVTM, CDR2 ANQGSEA. There are 13 residues in the CDR3. CDR3 sequence (DNA): TGCACCCTAGTACTGGGTTCCACAGATACGCAGTATTTT. Amino acids: CTLVLGSTDTQYF.

The CDR3 region is CASSLTGTGLYEQYF. As DNA, the CDR3 is TGTGCCAGCAGCCTGACCGGGACAGGCCTCTACGAGCAGTACTTC. V and J are TRBV7-2 and TRBJ2-7; the match to TRBD1 covers 8 bases. The junction had 9 bases not matched to a gene; V was cut back by 5 bases and J by 3 bases. In germline, CDR1 is SGHTA, CDR2 FQGNSA. This CDR3 comprises 15 residues.

The chain uses TRBV28 and TRBJ2-7; D call uncertain. There are 12 residues in the CDR3. From germline, CDR1 is MDHEN and CDR2 SYDVKM. V was shortened by 6 bases and J by 2 bases, with 8 bases between the two germline ends. The CDR3 spells CASRPSTYEQYF. CDR3 sequence (DNA): TGTGCCAGCAGGCCCTCCACCTACGAGCAGTACTTC.

In its sample, this clone was seen once. The chain is built from TRBV5-3 and TRBJ1-1; TRBD1 agrees at 8 bases. TRBV5-3 is assigned to the ORF class and has an uncertain function. Losses at the gene ends were 4 bases for V and 1 base for J; bases not matched to a gene: 3. CDR3 length: 14 amino acids. The CDR3 DNA sequence: TGTGCCAGAAGCCCCGGACAGGGGAACACTGAAGCTTTCTTT. This encodes CARSPGQGNTEAFF.

The CDR3 spells CASSLVVAGGPSETQYF. The CDR3 nucleotides read TGTGCCAGCAGCTTAGTGGTAGCGGGGGGGCCATCTGAGACCCAGTACTTC. This rearrangement joins TRBV7-2 to TRBJ2-5; 11 bases align to TRBD2. The CDR3 covers 17 residues. Trimming removed 1 base from V and 5 bases from J; junction bases left unmatched: 9. Germline V gene sequence: CDR1 SGHTA, CDR2 FQGNSA.

The V call is TRBV29-1, the J call TRBJ2-7; D ambiguous. The CDR3 runs 15 residues. CDR1 and CDR2 from the germline V gene are SQVTM and ANQGSEA. Deletions cut 4 bases from V and 4 bases from J, with 20 bases between. CDR3 protein: CSVAHGQRTGYEQYF. CDR3 sequence (DNA): TGCAGCGTTGCCCATGGGCAAAGGACCGGGTACGAGCAGTACTTC.

The chain is built from TRBV25-1 and TRBJ2-1, with 9 bases matching TRBD1. Looked up from germline, CDR1 is MGHDK and CDR2 is SYGVNS. V lost 3 bases and J lost 4; bases outside the gene matches: 1. The CDR3 length is 14 residues. The CDR3, as DNA: TGTGCCAGCAGTGAGGACAGGGGTTACAATGAGCAGTTCTTC. Residues: CASSEDRGYNEQFF.

V usage is TRBV6-4 and J usage is TRBJ1-2; D might be TRBD1 (6 bases). The CDR3 has 14 amino acids. Trimming shortened V by 0 bases and J by 8 bases, and 13 bases separated the two germline ends. CDR1 and CDR2 (germline): MRHNA, SNTAGT. CDR3 protein: CASSDSGGRRGYTF. DNA of the CDR3: TGTGCCAGCAGTGACTCTGGGGGGCGCCGAGGCTACACCTTC.

The rearrangement joins TRBV7-9 to TRBJ1-4; a possible D gene is TRBD1 (5 bases). Germline V gene sequence: CDR1 SEHNR, CDR2 FQNEAQ (reference sequence). The CDR3 has 16 residues. V lost 1 base, J lost 4 bases, and 13 bases lay in between. The CDR3 reads CASSLGSVGGNEKLFF. Written as DNA, the CDR3 is TGTGCCAGCAGCTTAGGATCAGTCGGGGGTAATGAAAAACTGTTTTTT. The entire variable domain, with the rest obtained from reference TRBV7-9 and TRBJ1-4, is as follows: DTGVSQNPRHKITKRGQNVTFRCDPISEHNRLYWYRQTLGQGPEFLTYFQNEAQLEKSRLLSDRFSAERPKGSFSTLEIQRTEQGDSAMYLCASSLGSVGGNEKLFFGSGTQLSVL.